These 17 T cell receptor beta chains were sequenced from one sample in a study of naive and memory T cell subsets. An equimolar mix of two oligonucleotides served as the beta constant-region primer for TRBC1 and TRBC2. The ligated cDNA underwent four PCR rounds using SP2 and nested alpha and beta constant-region primers. TCRdb reprocessed the UMI-ligation and nested PCR reads via MiXCR and lists one record per CDR3 protein. The sample shows 17,000 or so distinct CDR3 sequences, 8% to 9.5% of them seen only once. Sequencing was performed on central memory CD8+ T cells from blood. Source of these receptors: a human donor in good health.

Only a few counts were recorded for this clonotype. The gene calls are TRBV7-9 and TRBJ2-5, with a possible D match to TRBD2 (5 bases). From germline, CDR1 is SEHNR and CDR2 FQNEAQ (reference sequence). This CDR3 has 13 amino acids. V was shortened by 3 bases and J by 3 bases, with 8 bases between the two germline ends. The CDR3 sequence is CASSLPGEETQYF. The CDR3 DNA reads as TGTGCCAGCAGCTTGCCCGGGGAAGAGACCCAGTACTTC.

The V call is TRBV20-1, the J call TRBJ2-2; weak D call: TRBD2 (5 bases). Trimming took 0 bases from V and 3 from J, leaving 17 bases between them. CDR1 and CDR2 from the germline V gene are DFQATT and SNEGSKA (reference sequence). The CDR3 extends over 17 amino acids. The CDR3 sequence is CSARDPLGLGDTGELFF. CDR3 sequence (DNA): TGCAGTGCTAGAGATCCTCTAGGCCTCGGGGACACCGGGGAGCTGTTTTTT.

V usage is TRBV4-3 and J usage is TRBJ2-3; TRBD2 matches at 9 bases. Trimming took 1 base from V and 6 from J; bases not matched to a gene: 8. The CDR3 sequence is 16 residues long. Looked up from germline, CDR1 is LGHNA and CDR2 is YSLEER. The CDR3 reads CASSQVRGGAPDTQYF. As DNA, the CDR3 is TGCGCCAGCAGCCAAGTCCGCGGGGGGGCCCCGGATACGCAGTATTTT.

This clonotype was seen at least ten times. The chain employs TRBV20-1 and TRBJ2-1; 8 positions agree with TRBD2. The ends lost 0 bases at V and 8 bases at J; junction bases unmatched: 9. Germline V CDR1 and CDR2: DFQATT, SNEGSKA (reference sequence). This CDR3 comprises 15 residues. Written as DNA, the CDR3 is TGCAGTGCTAGAGATGGTGGCCGGGGGGGCGATGAGCAGTTCTTC. This sequence encodes CSARDGGRGGDEQFF.

This clonotype was picked up a small number of times. This sequence joins TRBV29-1 and TRBJ2-1; 8 bases are a match to TRBD2. This CDR3 contains 13 residues. The V gene's germline CDR1 is SQVTM and CDR2 ANQGSEA. The ends lost 4 bases at V and 5 bases at J; junction bases unmatched: 4. The CDR3 spells CSVARGDHNEQFF. As DNA, the CDR3 is TGCAGCGTTGCGCGGGGGGACCACAATGAGCAGTTCTTC.

J is TRBJ2-5 and V is TRBV5-1, with a weak D call TRBD1 (6 bases). The CDR3 runs 13 residues. V was pared by 8 bases and J by 1 base, with 12 bases between. The germline CDR1 and CDR2 sequences are SGHRS and YFSETQ. Here the CDR3 reads CARKQGPQETQYF. The DNA for the CDR3 is TGCGCCAGAAAACAGGGTCCCCAAGAGACCCAGTACTTC.

This clonotype was counted between two and nine times. The chain is built from TRBV7-9 and TRBJ2-3; 10 bases map to TRBD1. Germline V gene data show CDR1 as SEHNR and CDR2 as FQNEAQ (reference sequence). With V trimmed by 10 bases and J by 4 bases, 8 bases remained unmatched. This CDR3 has 14 residues. The CDR3 here is CATWDRGGADTQYF. CDR3 nucleotide sequence: TGTGCCACCTGGGACAGGGGTGGTGCAGATACGCAGTATTTT.

In this sample, this clonotype turned up a few times. The chain carries TRBV20-1 and TRBJ2-3, with 7 nucleotides matching TRBD1. From germline, CDR1 is DFQATT and CDR2 SNEGSKA (reference sequence). There are 14 residues in the CDR3. The V gene end was trimmed by 4 bases and the J gene end by 1 base; junction bases not matched to a gene: 5. The CDR3 protein is CSATDREGTDTQYF. The CDR3 nucleotides are TGCAGTGCTACCGACAGGGAAGGCACAGATACGCAGTATTTT.

The gene calls are TRBV4-3 and TRBJ2-1; D may be TRBD1 (6 bases). Looked up from germline, CDR1 is LGHNA and CDR2 is YSLEER. CDR3 length equals 12 residues. Trimming took 4 bases from V and 10 from J, leaving 11 bases between them. The CDR3 DNA follows: TGCGCCAGCAGCCCCACAGGGACAGAGCAGTTCTTC. Translating gives CASSPTGTEQFF.

This clonotype occurred many times. The chain has TRBV28 and TRBJ1-1; the match to TRBD1 covers 7 bases. V shed 3 bases and J 4 bases; nucleotides not matched to a gene: 20. CDR3 size: 19 residues. The germline gives CDR1 MDHEN, CDR2 SYDVKM. In DNA, the CDR3 is TGTGCCAGCAGTTTTCATTTGGGCGACAGGGTCAAGGCGGGCACTGAAGCTTTCTTT. Its translation: CASSFHLGDRVKAGTEAFF.

This clonotype came up many times. This rearrangement joins TRBV24-1 to TRBJ2-2, with D perhaps matching TRBD2 (5 bases). Trimming took off 7 bases at V and 5 bases at J, with 7 bases between the two ends. The CDR3 extends over 12 amino acids. Germline loops: CDR1 KGHDR, CDR2 SFDVKD. Written as DNA, the CDR3 is TGTGCCACCAGCGGGGTTACCGGGGAGCTGTTTTTT. Residues: CATSGVTGELFF.

This clonotype came up a few times. The chain combines TRBV29-1 with TRBJ2-1; 7 positions match TRBD1. The V gene's germline CDR1 is SQVTM and CDR2 ANQGSEA. J was trimmed by 4 bases and V by 3 bases; bases with no gene match: 3. This CDR3 spans 13 amino acids. The CDR3 bases are TGCAGCGTTGACCGACAGGGTTACAATGAGCAGTTCTTC. Its translation: CSVDRQGYNEQFF.

Ten or more counts support this clonotype. CDR3 residues: CASRSRGDTGELFF. The CDR3 DNA is TGTGCCAGCAGATCCAGGGGGGACACCGGGGAGCTGTTTTTT. The chain combines TRBV13 with TRBJ2-2, with D possibly TRBD1 on 7 matching bases. Trimming pared 6 bases from V and 3 bases from J, leaving 11 bases between. The CDR3 sequence is 14 residues long. The germline CDR1 and CDR2 sequences are PRHDT and FYEKMQ (reference sequence). The whole variable domain, filled in from reference TRBV13 and TRBJ2-2, reads AAGVIQSPRHLIKEKRETATLKCYPIPRHDTVYWYQQGPGQDPQFLISFYEKMQSDKGSIPDRFSAQQFSDYHSELNMSSLELGDSALYFCASRSRGDTGELFFGEGSRLTVL.

As to this clonotype: A single base separates this from a much larger clone, so it may be a read error. The rearrangement joins TRBV9 to TRBJ1-1; D is unclear. CDR3 length: 15 amino acids. The V and J ends lost 4 bases and 1 base respectively, with 14 bases between them. CDR1 and CDR2 from the germline V gene are SGDLS and YYNGEE. The CDR3 DNA reads as TGTGCCAGCAGCCCCCGTGAGAACCAGAACACTGAAGCTTTCTTT. This codes for CASSPRENQNTEAFF.

Ten or more counts support this clonotype. The chain is built from TRBV6-4 and TRBJ2-3, with D unresolved. The CDR3 is 13 amino acids. V was trimmed by 2 bases and J by 3 bases, leaving 6 bases between them. Germline assignment: CDR1 MRHNA and CDR2 SNTAGT. As DNA, the CDR3 is TGTGCCAGCAGTGACGATGAGACAGATACGCAGTATTTT. Translating it yields CASSDDETDTQYF.

This clonotype appeared many times. The rearrangement joins TRBV2 to TRBJ2-1; D perhaps matches TRBD2 (6 bases). V lost 1 base and J lost 12, with 10 bases in between. Per germline, CDR1 SNHLY and CDR2 FYNNEI. The CDR3 covers 12 residues. The CDR3 reads CASSEGLARQFF. In DNA form, the CDR3 reads TGTGCCAGCAGTGAAGGGCTAGCGAGGCAGTTCTTC.

This clonotype showed up just a few times. V is TRBV27 and J is TRBJ2-7; D might be TRBD1 or TRBD2, each matching 5 bases. V lost 3 bases, J lost 3 bases, and 15 bases lay in between. The CDR3 is 15 amino acids. CDR1 is MNHEY and CDR2 is SMNVEV in the germline V gene (reference sequence). The DNA for the CDR3 is TGTGCCAGCAGTTTGGGCGAGGGGTTTAACTACGAGCAGTACTTC. This codes for CASSLGEGFNYEQYF.